This T cell receptor (beta chain) stems from a study of blood T cell repertoires in COVID-19. Study context: Collection of acute and convalescent COVID-19 samples took place in the United States, Italy and Spain.

Libraries were prepared by immunoSEQ multiplex PCR; TCRdb keeps only in-frame clonotypes and omits some of them. The profile shows some 190,000 clones, around 88% of them singletons. This receptor was taken from a man between 35 and 55 years old with acute COVID-19. The specimen was PBMCs or T cells enriched from blood (not recorded which).

The CDR3 DNA reads TGTGCCAGCAGTTCACCCCCGGACAGGGGGCAAGAGCAGTACTTC. It specifies CASSSPPDRGQEQYF. The chain carries TRBV28 and TRBJ2-7; 11 bases are shared with TRBD1. The CDR3 is 15 amino acids. The germline CDR1 and CDR2 sequences are MDHEN and SYDVKM. Trimming took 4 bases from V and 7 from J; bases not matched to a gene: 9.